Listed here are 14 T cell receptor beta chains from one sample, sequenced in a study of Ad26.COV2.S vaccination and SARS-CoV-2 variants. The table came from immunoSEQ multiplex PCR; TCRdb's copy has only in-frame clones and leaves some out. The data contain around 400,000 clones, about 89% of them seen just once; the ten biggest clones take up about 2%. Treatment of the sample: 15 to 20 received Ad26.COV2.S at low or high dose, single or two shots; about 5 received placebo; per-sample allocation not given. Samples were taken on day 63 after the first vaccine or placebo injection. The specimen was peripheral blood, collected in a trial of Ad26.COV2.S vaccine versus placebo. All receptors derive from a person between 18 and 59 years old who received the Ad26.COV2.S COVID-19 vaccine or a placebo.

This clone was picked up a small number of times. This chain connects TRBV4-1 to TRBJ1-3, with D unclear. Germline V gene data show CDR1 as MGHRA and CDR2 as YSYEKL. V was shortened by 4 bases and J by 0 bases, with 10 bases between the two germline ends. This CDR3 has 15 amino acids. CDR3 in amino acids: CASSLRSSSGNTIYF. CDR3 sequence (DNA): TGCGCCAGCAGCCTACGGTCGAGCTCTGGAAACACCATATATTTT.

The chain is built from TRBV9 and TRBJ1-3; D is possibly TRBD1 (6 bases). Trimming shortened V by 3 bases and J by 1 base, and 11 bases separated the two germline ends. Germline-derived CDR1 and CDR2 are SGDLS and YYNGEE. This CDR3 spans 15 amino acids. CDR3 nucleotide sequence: TGTGCCAGCAGCGCAACAGGGAGTTCTGGAAACACCATATATTTT. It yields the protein CASSATGSSGNTIYF.

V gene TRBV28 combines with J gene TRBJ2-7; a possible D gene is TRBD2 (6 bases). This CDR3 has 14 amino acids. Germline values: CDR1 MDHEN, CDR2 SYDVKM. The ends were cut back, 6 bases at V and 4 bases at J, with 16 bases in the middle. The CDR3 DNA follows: TGTGCCAGCAGGTTTACGGGTGCGGGGTACGAGCAGTACTTC. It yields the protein CASRFTGAGYEQYF.

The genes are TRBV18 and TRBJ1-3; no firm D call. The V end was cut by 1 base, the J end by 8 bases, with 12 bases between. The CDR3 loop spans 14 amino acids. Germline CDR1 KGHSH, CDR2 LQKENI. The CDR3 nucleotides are TGTGCCAGCTCACCACTTCTAATTGGGGACACCATATATTTT. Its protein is CASSPLLIGDTIYF.

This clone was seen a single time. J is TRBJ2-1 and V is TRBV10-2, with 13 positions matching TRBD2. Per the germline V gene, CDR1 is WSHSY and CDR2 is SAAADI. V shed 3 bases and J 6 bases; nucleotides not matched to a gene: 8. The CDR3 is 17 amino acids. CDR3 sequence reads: CASSDFGTSGIGNEQFF. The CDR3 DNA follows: TGCGCCAGCAGTGATTTCGGGACTAGCGGGATAGGCAATGAGCAGTTCTTC.

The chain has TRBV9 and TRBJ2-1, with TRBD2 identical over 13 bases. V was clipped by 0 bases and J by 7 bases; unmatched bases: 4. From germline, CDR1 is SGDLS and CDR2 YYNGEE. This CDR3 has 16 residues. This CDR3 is CASSVGTSGSVNEQFF. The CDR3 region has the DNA TGTGCCAGCAGCGTAGGGACTAGCGGGAGTGTGAATGAGCAGTTCTTC.

CDR3 in DNA: TGCAGCGTTGAACAGACTAGCGGGAGGAGCAAGCAGTACTTC. This sequence encodes CSVEQTSGRSKQYF. The V call is TRBV29-1, the J call TRBJ2-7; 13 nucleotides align to TRBD2. Trimming cost V 2 bases and J 8 bases; bases outside gene matches: 6. CDR3 length: 14 amino acids. In germline, CDR1 is SQVTM, CDR2 ANQGSEA.

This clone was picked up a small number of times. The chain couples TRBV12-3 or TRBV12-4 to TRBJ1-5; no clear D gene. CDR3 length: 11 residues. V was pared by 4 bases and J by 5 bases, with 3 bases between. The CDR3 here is CASSSDQPQHF. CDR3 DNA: TGTGCCAGCAGTTCGGATCAGCCCCAGCATTTT.

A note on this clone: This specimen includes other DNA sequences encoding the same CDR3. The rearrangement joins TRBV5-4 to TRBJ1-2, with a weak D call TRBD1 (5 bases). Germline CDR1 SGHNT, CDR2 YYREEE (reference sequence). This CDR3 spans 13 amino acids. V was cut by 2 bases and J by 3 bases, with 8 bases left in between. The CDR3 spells CASSLSRDYGYTF. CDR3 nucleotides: TGTGCCAGCAGCTTAAGCAGGGACTATGGCTACACCTTC.

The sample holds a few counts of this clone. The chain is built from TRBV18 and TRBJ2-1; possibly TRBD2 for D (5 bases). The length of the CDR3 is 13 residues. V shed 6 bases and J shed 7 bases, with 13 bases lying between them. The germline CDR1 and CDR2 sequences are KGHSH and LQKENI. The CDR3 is CASSPGRGNEQFF. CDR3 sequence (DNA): TGTGCCAGCTCCCCAGGACGGGGAAATGAGCAGTTCTTC.

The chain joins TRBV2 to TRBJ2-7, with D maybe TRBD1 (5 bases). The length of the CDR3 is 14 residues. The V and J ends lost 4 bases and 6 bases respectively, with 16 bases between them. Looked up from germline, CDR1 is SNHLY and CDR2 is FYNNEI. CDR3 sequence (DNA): TGTGCCAGCAGTGTAAACAGGCCCTCGGGCGAGCAGTACTTC. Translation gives CASSVNRPSGEQYF.

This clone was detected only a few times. CDR3 protein: CASSMYRGSNQPQHF. The CDR3 DNA reads TGTGCCAGTAGTATGTACAGGGGCAGCAATCAGCCCCAGCATTTT. The chain employs TRBV19 and TRBJ1-5, with 7 bases identical to TRBD1. In germline, CDR1 is LNHDA, CDR2 SQIVND (reference sequence). The CDR3 sequence is 15 residues long. V lost 3 bases, J lost 1 base, and 3 bases stayed unmatched. Using reference TRBV19 and TRBJ1-5 for the parts outside the CDR3, the full variable domain is DGGITQSPKYLFRKEGQNVTLSCEQNLNHDAMYWYRQDPGQGLRLIYYSQIVNDFQKGDIAEGYSVSREKKESFPLTVTSAQKNPTAFYLCASSMYRGSNQPQHFGDGTRLSIL.

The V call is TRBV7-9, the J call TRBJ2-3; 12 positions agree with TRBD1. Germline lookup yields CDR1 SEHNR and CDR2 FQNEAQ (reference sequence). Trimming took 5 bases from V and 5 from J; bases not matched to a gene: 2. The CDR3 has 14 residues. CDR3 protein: CASSGTGGVDTQYF. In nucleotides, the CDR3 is TGTGCCAGCAGCGGGACAGGGGGCGTAGATACGCAGTATTTT.

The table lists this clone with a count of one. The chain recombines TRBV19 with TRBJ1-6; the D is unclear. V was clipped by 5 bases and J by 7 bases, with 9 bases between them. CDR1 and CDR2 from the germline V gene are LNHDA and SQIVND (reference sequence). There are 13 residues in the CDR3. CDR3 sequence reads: CASSQPGNSPLHF. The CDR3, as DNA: TGTGCCAGTAGTCAACCCGGGAATTCACCCCTCCACTTT.